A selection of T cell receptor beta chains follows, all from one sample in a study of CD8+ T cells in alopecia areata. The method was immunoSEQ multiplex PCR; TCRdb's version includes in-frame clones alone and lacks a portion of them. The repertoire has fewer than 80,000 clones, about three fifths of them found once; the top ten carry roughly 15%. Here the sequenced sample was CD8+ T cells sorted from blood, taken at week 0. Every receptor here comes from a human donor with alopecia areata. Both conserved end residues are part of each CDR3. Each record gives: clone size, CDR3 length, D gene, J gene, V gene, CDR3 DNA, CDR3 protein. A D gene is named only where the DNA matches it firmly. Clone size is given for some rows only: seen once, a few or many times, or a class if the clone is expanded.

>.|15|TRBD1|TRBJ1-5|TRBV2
TGTGCCAGCAGGGCGACAGGGGAATTCAATCAGCCCCAGCATTTT
CASRATGEFNQPQHF
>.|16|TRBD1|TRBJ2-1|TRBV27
TGTGCCAGCAGTCTAAACGGACAGGGGGCCTACAATGAGCAGTTCTTC
CASSLNGQGAYNEQFF
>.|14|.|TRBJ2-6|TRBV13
TGTGCCAGCAGCTTAGCCTCTGGGGCCAACGTCCTGACTTTC
CASSLASGANVLTF
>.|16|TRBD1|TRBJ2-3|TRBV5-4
TGTGCCAGCAGCTTTACCCCGGGACAGGGCGCAGATACGCAGTATTTT
CASSFTPGQGADTQYF
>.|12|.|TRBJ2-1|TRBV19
TGTGCCAGTAGTATACTCTACAATGAGCAGTTCTTC
CASSILYNEQFF
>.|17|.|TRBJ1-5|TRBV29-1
TGCAGCGTTGAAGTGGGCCAGGGGCTCCATAGCAATCAGCCCCAGCATTTT
CSVEVGQGLHSNQPQHF
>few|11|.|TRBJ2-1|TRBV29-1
TGCAGCGTGCGGGCCCCGGATGAGCAGTTCTTC
CSVRAPDEQFF
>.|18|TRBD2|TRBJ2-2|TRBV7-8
TGTGCCAGCAGCCCGGGGGGGCAGGGGATATCGCCCACCGGGGAGCTGTTTTTT
CASSPGGQGISPTGELFF
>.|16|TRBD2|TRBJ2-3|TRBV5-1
TGCGCCAGCAGCCGCCGGACTAGCCGGGAGGGAGATACGCAGTATTTT
CASSRRTSREGDTQYF
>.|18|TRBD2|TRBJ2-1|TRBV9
TGTGCCAGCAGCGTAGACCTAGCGGGTGCAAGCTCCTACAATGAGCAGTTCTTC
CASSVDLAGASSYNEQFF
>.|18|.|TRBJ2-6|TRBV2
TGTGCCAGCAGTGACCAGGAGACACTCATCTCTGGGGCCAACGTCCTGACTTTC
CASSDQETLISGANVLTF
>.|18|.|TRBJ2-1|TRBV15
TGTGCCACCAGCAGAGGGGATGAAGCACGGGAGGAGGGGGATGAGCAGTTCTTC
CATSRGDEAREEGDEQFF
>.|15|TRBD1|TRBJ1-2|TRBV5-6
TGTGCCAGCAGCTTAACAGGGGTCTACCTCTATGGCTACACCTTC
CASSLTGVYLYGYTF
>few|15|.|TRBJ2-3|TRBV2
TGTGCCAGCAGTGAAAACTCCATTGGGCCGGATACGCAGTATTTT
CASSENSIGPDTQYF
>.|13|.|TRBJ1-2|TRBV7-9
TGTGCCAGCAGTTTTGGGGACACGTCGTTGGGACACTTC
CASSFGDTSLGHF
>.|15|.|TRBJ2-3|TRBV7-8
TGTGCCAGCAGCCCAAGGGAAGTGCGCACAGATACGCAGTATTTT
CASSPREVRTDTQYF
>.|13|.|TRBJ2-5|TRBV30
TGTGCCTGGAGGGCTGGGGCCGGGGAGACCCAGTACTTC
CAWRAGAGETQYF
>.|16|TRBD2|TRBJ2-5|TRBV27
TGTGCCAGCAGCCTCTTAACTAGCGGGGGGGCAGAGACCCAGTACTTC
CASSLLTSGGAETQYF
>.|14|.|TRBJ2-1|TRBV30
TGTGCCTGGAGTGTCGAACGGGAGATACGGGAGCAGTTCTTC
CAWSVEREIREQFF
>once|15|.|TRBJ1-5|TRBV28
TGTGCCAGCAGTAGGGACCAGGGAAGCAATCAGCCCCAGCATTTT
CASSRDQGSNQPQHF
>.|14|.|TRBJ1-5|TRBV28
TGTGCCAGCAGTCCCCTCCAGCTCAATCAGCCCCAGCATTTT
CASSPLQLNQPQHF
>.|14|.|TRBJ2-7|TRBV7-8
TGTGCCAGCCACTCAGGGCTCGGCTCCTACGAGCAGTACTTC
CASHSGLGSYEQYF
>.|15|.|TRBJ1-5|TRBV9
TGTGCCAGCAGCGTTCAGACCCGGCAGGCTCAGCCCCAGCATTTT
CASSVQTRQAQPQHF
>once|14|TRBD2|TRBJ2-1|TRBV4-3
TGCGCCAGCAGCCCCGGACTAGCGGACAATGAGCAGTTCTTC
CASSPGLADNEQFF
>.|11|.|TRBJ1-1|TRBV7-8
TGTGCCAGCAGCTTCGGGACAGAAGCTTTCTTT
CASSFGTEAFF
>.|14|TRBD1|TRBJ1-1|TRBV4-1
TGCGCCAGCAGCCATGCAATTATGACAGGGGAAGCTTTCTTT
CASSHAIMTGEAFF
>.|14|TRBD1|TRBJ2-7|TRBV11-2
TGTGCCAGCAGCTTAGCGGGACAGGGGGCCGAGCAGTACTTC
CASSLAGQGAEQYF
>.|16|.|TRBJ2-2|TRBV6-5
TGTGCCAGCAGTTACTCGCCCTACCGGAACACCGGGGAGCTGTTTTTT
CASSYSPYRNTGELFF
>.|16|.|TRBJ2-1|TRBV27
TGTGCCAGCAAGGCGCGAATAGACGGGGCCTACAATGAGCAGTTCTTC
CASKARIDGAYNEQFF
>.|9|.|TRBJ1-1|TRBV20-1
TGCAGTGCTAGGTTGGGGGCTTTCTTT
CSARLGAFF
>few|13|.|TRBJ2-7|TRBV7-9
TGTGCCAGCAGTTCAGGGTACTCCTACGAGCAGTACTTC
CASSSGYSYEQYF
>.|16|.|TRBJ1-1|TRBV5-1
TGCGCCAGCAGCTTGGGCACAGGCCTGGGGAACACTGAAGCTTTCTTT
CASSLGTGLGNTEAFF
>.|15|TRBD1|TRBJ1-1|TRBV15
TGTGCCACCAGCAAAGGACAGGGTTTGGACACTGAAGCTTTCTTT
CATSKGQGLDTEAFF
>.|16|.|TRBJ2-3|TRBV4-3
TGCGCCAGCAGCCAAGGGAGGACAGAAGACACAGATACGCAGTATTTT
CASSQGRTEDTDTQYF
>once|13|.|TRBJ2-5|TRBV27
TGTGCCAGCAGAACCTTAGCGTCGGAGACCCAGTACTTC
CASRTLASETQYF
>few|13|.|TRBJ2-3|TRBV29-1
TGCAGCGTTGAGCGGGGCGACTTGGGTACGCAGTATTTT
CSVERGDLGTQYF
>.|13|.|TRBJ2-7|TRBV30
TGTGCCTGGAGTACGGGTTCCTCCTACGAGCAGTACTTC
CAWSTGSSYEQYF
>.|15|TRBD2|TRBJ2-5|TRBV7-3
TGTGCCAGCAGCTCGGGGACTAGCGGACAAGAGACCCAGTACTTC
CASSSGTSGQETQYF
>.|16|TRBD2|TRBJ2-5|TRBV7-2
TGTGCCAGCAGCTGGTCTAGCGGGGGGGCCTTGCAGACCCAGTACTTC
CASSWSSGGALQTQYF
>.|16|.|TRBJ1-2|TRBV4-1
TGCGCCAGCAGCCAAGGGATTTTCGGGACGGCTTATGGCTACACCTTC
CASSQGIFGTAYGYTF
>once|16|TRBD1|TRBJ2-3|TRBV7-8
TGTGCCAGCACATTTTCAGGGACAGGGGGAGCAGATACGCAGTATTTT
CASTFSGTGGADTQYF
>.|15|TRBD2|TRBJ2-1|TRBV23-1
TGCGCCAGCAGTCAATTGAGCGGGAGGTACCATGAGCAGTTCTTC
CASSQLSGRYHEQFF
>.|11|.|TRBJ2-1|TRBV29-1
TGCAGCGTCCGAGACAACGGTGAGCAGTTCTTC
CSVRDNGEQFF
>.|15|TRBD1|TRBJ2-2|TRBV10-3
TGTGCCATCAGTGAATACAGGGGAGAGACCGGGGAGCTGTTTTTT
CAISEYRGETGELFF
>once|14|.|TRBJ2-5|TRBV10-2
TGCGCCAGCAGTGAGTCCTCAGCCAGGGAGACCCAGTACTTC
CASSESSARETQYF
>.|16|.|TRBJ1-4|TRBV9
TGTGCCAGCAGCGCTTCAGAAGAGAATCATAATGAAAAACTGTTTTTT
CASSASEENHNEKLFF
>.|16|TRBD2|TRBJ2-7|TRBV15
TGTGCCACCAGCAGAGTGTTTAGCGGGAGCTCCTACGAGCAGTACTTC
CATSRVFSGSSYEQYF
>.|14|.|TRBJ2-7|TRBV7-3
TGTGCCAGCAGCTTACAGGGGCCGGGCCACGAGCAGTACTTC
CASSLQGPGHEQYF
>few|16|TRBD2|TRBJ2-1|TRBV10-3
TGTGCCATCAGTGAGCCCCTAGCGGGAGGGTTGAATGAGCAGTTCTTC
CAISEPLAGGLNEQFF
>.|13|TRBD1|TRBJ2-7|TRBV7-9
TGTGCCAGCAGCTCGGGACAGAACTACGAGCAGTACTTC
CASSSGQNYEQYF
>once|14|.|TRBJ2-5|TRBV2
TGTGCCAGCAGTGATGTGGGGGGTTACGAGACCCAGTACTTC
CASSDVGGYETQYF